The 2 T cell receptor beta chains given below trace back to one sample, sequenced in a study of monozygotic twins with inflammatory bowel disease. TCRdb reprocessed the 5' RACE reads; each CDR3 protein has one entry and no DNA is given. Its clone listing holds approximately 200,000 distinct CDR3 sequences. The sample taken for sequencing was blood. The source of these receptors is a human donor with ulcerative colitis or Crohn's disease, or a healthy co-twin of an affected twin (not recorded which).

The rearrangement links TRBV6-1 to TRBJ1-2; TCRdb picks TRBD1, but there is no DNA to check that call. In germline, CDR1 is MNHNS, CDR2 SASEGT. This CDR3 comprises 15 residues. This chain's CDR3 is CASSHRTGGFGGYTF.

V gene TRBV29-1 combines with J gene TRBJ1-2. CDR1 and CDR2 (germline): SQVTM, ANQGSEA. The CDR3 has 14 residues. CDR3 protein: CSVGGGLLADGYTF. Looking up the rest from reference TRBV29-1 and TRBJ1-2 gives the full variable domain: SAVISQKPSRDICQRGTSLTIQCQVDSQVTMMFWYRQQPGQSLTLIATANQGSEATYESGFVIDKFPISRPNLTFSTLTVSNMSPEDSSIYLCSVGGGLLADGYTFGSGTRLTVV.